The 25 T cell receptor beta chains reported below all come from one sample, sequenced in a study of blood T cell repertoires in COVID-19 (dated by TCRdb to 2018 to 2021). Libraries were made using the immunoSEQ multiplex PCR assay. The immuneACCESS repertoire file appears here via TCRdb, limited to in-frame rearrangements. These files lack a portion of the clones; in checked studies, under half of the deficit traces to unresolved V genes, and the cause of the others is not known. Present in this sample are tens of thousands of clones, 80% to 90% of which were seen just once. Of the sample, about 12% is held by the ten largest clones. Sequences were obtained from peripheral blood. These receptor sequences come from a human donor in a cohort sampled during active COVID-19.

V gene TRBV11-3 combines with J gene TRBJ2-7; TRBD1 might be the D (5 bases). V lost 2 bases and J lost 6, with 11 bases in between. Per germline, CDR1 SGHNT and CDR2 YENEEA. This CDR3 is built from 13 residues. The CDR3 DNA sequence: TGTGCCAGCAGCTTAAACAGGCTGGGCGAGCAGTACTTC. Encoded protein: CASSLNRLGEQYF.

V usage is TRBV7-3 and J usage is TRBJ2-2; 9 bases line up with TRBD1. This CDR3 is 15 amino acids long. After removal of 5 bases from V and 7 bases from J, the junction contained 8 bases not matched to a gene. Germline CDR1 reads SGHTA; CDR2 reads FQGTGA. The CDR3 coding sequence is TGTGCCAGCAGCCCCGGGACAGGGAAGGTCGGGGAGCTGTTTTTT. Its translation is CASSPGTGKVGELFF.

The V and J genes are TRBV12-3 or TRBV12-4 and TRBJ1-1; D not certain. There are 13 residues in the CDR3. V lost 3 bases to trimming and J lost 5 bases, with 10 bases between them. This CDR3 is CASSFYAQTEAFF. DNA for the CDR3: TGTGCCAGCAGTTTCTACGCTCAAACTGAAGCTTTCTTT.

The rearrangement links TRBV27 to TRBJ2-6, with TRBD1 identical over 10 bases. CDR3 length: 18 residues. The germline V gene has CDR1 MNHEY and CDR2 SMNVEV (reference sequence). J was trimmed by 1 base and V by 1 base; bases with no gene match: 4. CDR3 protein: CASSLYGQGVSGANVLTF. The CDR3 bases are TGTGCCAGCAGTTTATATGGACAGGGGGTTTCTGGGGCCAACGTCCTGACTTTC.

This chain uses TRBV7-6 with TRBJ1-2; maybe TRBD1 (6 bases). This CDR3 spans 13 amino acids. Trimming shortened V by 7 bases and J by 8 bases, and 17 bases separated the two germline ends. The germline CDR1 and CDR2 sequences are SGHVS and FNYEAQ. The CDR3 reads CASTFGGAQGYTF. The CDR3 DNA is TGTGCCAGCACCTTCGGGGGGGCGCAGGGCTACACCTTC. The whole variable domain, filled in from reference TRBV7-6 and TRBJ1-2, reads GAGVSQSPRYKVTKRGQDVALRCDPISGHVSLYWYRQALGQGPEFLTYFNYEAQQDKSGLPNDRFSAERPEGSISTLTIQRTEQRDSAMYRCASTFGGAQGYTFGSGTRLTVV.

In this sample, this clone turned up once. The chain employs TRBV11-2 and TRBJ2-1, with 14 bases identical to TRBD2. CDR1 is SGHAT, CDR2 FQNNGV, per germline. V was clipped by 5 bases and J by 9 bases; unmatched bases: 6. The CDR3 is made up of 15 amino acids. CDR3 in DNA: TGTGCCAGCAGCCACGGACTAGCGGGGGGTGGTGAGCAGTTCTTC. Translation: CASSHGLAGGGEQFF.

The CDR3 bases are TGTGCCAGCAGCCAAGATTCCGGGGGAGGGAATCAGCCCCAGCATTTT. The encoded protein is CASSQDSGGGNQPQHF. The V call is TRBV3-1 (or the pseudogene TRBV3-2), the J call TRBJ1-5; a possible D gene is TRBD1 (5 bases). Per germline, CDR1 LGHDT and CDR2 YNNKEL (reference sequence). V gave up 0 bases and J gave up 4 bases, with 13 bases separating them. The CDR3 runs to 16 residues.

This clone turned up a few times. The chain carries TRBV5-1 and TRBJ2-7; D perhaps matches TRBD1 (5 bases). Trimming left V 0 bases short and J 6 bases short, with 19 bases between. The CDR3 extends over 16 amino acids. Germline V gene lookup returns CDR1 SGHRS and CDR2 YFSETQ. The CDR3 DNA reads as TGCGCCAGCAGCTTGGCTGCAGGGTCGATGCGTCGCGAGCAGTACTTC. Its protein product is CASSLAAGSMRREQYF. The full variable domain, in which reference TRBV5-1 and TRBJ2-7 provide the parts outside the CDR3, is KAGVTQTPRYLIKTRGQQVTLSCSPISGHRSVSWYQQTPGQGLQFLFEYFSETQRNKGNFPGRFSGRQFSNSRSEMNVSTLELGDSALYLCASSLAAGSMRREQYFGPGTRLTVT.

There are a few counts of this clone. The J gene is TRBJ2-7, the V gene TRBV10-1; 11 bases fit TRBD1. Germline V gives CDR1 WNHNN, CDR2 SYGVQD (reference sequence). The CDR3 extends over 17 amino acids. The trim removed 0 bases at V and 6 bases at J, leaving 10 bases unmatched. CDR3 nucleotide sequence: TGCGCCAGCAGTGAGTCGAAGTCGTGGACAGGGGGCCTCGAGCAGTACTTC. This codes for CASSESKSWTGGLEQYF.

The J gene is TRBJ1-1, the V gene TRBV7-3; D is unclear. The V end was cut by 4 bases, the J end by 7 bases, with 10 bases between. This CDR3 is 12 amino acids long. Germline V gives CDR1 SGHTA, CDR2 FQGTGA. CDR3 protein: CASSSSRYEAFF. CDR3 bases: TGTGCCAGCAGCTCCTCGCGGTATGAAGCTTTCTTT.

This chain connects TRBV7-2 to TRBJ1-4; D unclear. The CDR3 loop spans 14 amino acids. From germline, CDR1 is SGHTA and CDR2 FQGNSA. Trimming removed 3 bases at V and 2 bases at J, with 7 bases between. This chain's CDR3 is CASSLGLTNEKLFF. The CDR3 region has the DNA TGTGCCAGCAGCTTGGGCCTCACTAATGAAAAACTGTTTTTT.

The chain recombines TRBV2 with TRBJ2-7; TRBD1 matches at 7 bases. The CDR3 contains 12 residues. Germline CDR1 reads SNHLY; CDR2 reads FYNNEI. Trimming cost V 6 bases and J 2 bases; bases outside gene matches: 1. CDR3 in DNA: TGTGCCAGCAGGGGACAGCCCTACGAGCAGTACTTC. It translates to CASRGQPYEQYF. Full variable domain (outside the CDR3, taken from reference TRBV2 and TRBJ2-7): EPEVTQTPSHQVTQMGQEVILRCVPISNHLYFYWYRQILGQKVEFLVSFYNNEISEKSEIFDDQFSVERPDGSNFTLKIRSTKLEDSAMYFCASRGQPYEQYFGPGTRLTVT.

The chain combines TRBV3-1 (or the pseudogene TRBV3-2) with TRBJ2-2; the D gene is possibly TRBD2 (6 bases). Germline V gene data show CDR1 as LGHDT and CDR2 as YNNKEL (reference sequence). The CDR3 is 18 amino acids. The V end lost 4 bases, the J end lost 0 bases, and 18 bases lay between the germline ends. CDR3 DNA sequence: TGTGCCAGCAGCCCCTACGGGCGGGGTGCTCCGAACACCGGGGAGCTGTTTTTT. Protein product: CASSPYGRGAPNTGELFF.

The chain is built from TRBV28 and TRBJ1-1; a possible D gene is TRBD1 (6 bases). Germline CDR1 MDHEN, CDR2 SYDVKM. The CDR3 spans 15 residues. Between the trimmed V and J ends, which lost 5 bases and 3 bases, there was a span of 16 bases. In nucleotides, the CDR3 is TGTGCCAGCAGTGGGATGGGAGGGGGGGACACTGAAGCTTTCTTT. It is translated as CASSGMGGGDTEAFF.

The V gene is TRBV12-3 or TRBV12-4, the J gene TRBJ2-7; D unclear. The CDR3 has 12 amino acids. Trimming removed 3 bases at V and 3 bases at J, with 6 bases between. The CDR3 reads CASSLRRYEQYF. The CDR3 region has the DNA TGTGCCAGCAGTTTGAGGCGCTACGAGCAGTACTTC.

For this clone: Other DNA sequences in the same sample also yield this CDR3. V and J are TRBV7-2 and TRBJ1-6; 7 bases map to TRBD1. The CDR3 consists of 15 residues. Germline V CDR1 and CDR2: SGHTA, FQGNSA. J gave up 7 bases and V 5 bases, and 8 bases lay outside the gene matches. Here the CDR3 DNA reads TGTGCCAGCAGCAGACGGACAGGTCGAAATTCACCCCTCCACTTT. Its translation is CASSRRTGRNSPLHF.

This chain links TRBV30 with TRBJ1-5; D might be TRBD1 (6 bases). The germline gives CDR1 GTSNPN, CDR2 SVGIG (reference sequence). The CDR3 is 13 amino acids. V dropped 1 base and J dropped 6 bases, with 10 bases sitting between them. CDR3 coding DNA: TGTGCCTGGAGTGAGGGGGGGGGTCAGCCCCAGCATTTT. Its protein product is CAWSEGGGQPQHF.

V gene TRBV6-6 combines with J gene TRBJ1-2; tentatively, D is TRBD1 (6 bases). Trimming cost V 8 bases and J 6 bases, with 16 bases left between them. CDR1 is MNHNY and CDR2 is SVGAGI in the germline V gene (reference sequence). CDR3 length: 13 residues. As DNA, the CDR3 is TGTGCCAGCCTACAGGGACACGGGGATGGCTACACCTTC. Amino acids: CASLQGHGDGYTF.

This chain uses TRBV18 with TRBJ1-2; D remains ambiguous. V shed 3 bases and J shed 5 bases, with 7 bases lying between them. This CDR3 is built from 12 residues. The germline gives CDR1 KGHSH, CDR2 LQKENI. CDR3 sequence reads: CASSPGEYGYTF. The CDR3 bases are TGTGCCAGCTCACCGGGAGAGTATGGCTACACCTTC.

The table lists this clone with many counts. V is TRBV5-8 and J is TRBJ2-3; 13 bases line up with TRBD2. The CDR3 has 18 residues. V lost 5 bases to trimming and J lost 2 bases; unmatched junction nucleotides: 11. Germline CDR1 SGHTS, CDR2 YDEGEE. As DNA, the CDR3 is TGTGCCAGCAGTCGGGGACTAGCGGGAACATATCCCACAGATACGCAGTATTTT. Its protein is CASSRGLAGTYPTDTQYF. Drawing the rest from reference TRBV5-8 and TRBJ2-3, the complete variable domain is EAGVTQSPTHLIKTRGQQATLRCSPISGHTSVYWYQQALGLGLQFLLWYDEGEERNRGNFPPRFSGRQFPNYSSELNVNALELEDSALYLCASSRGLAGTYPTDTQYFGPGTRLTVL.

The chain has TRBV7-2 and TRBJ2-7; 8 bases agree with TRBD1. The CDR3 sequence is 15 residues long. Per the germline V gene, CDR1 is SGHTA and CDR2 is FQGNSA. V was clipped by 2 bases and J by 3 bases; unmatched bases: 6. The CDR3 region is CASSLRAGGLYEQYF. The CDR3, as DNA: TGTGCCAGCAGCTTACGGGCAGGGGGCCTCTACGAGCAGTACTTC.

The chain employs TRBV19 and TRBJ1-2, with a possible D match to TRBD1 (6 bases). V lost 7 bases and J lost 0, with 9 bases in between. Per the germline V gene, CDR1 is LNHDA and CDR2 is SQIVND (reference sequence). The CDR3 length is 13 residues. CDR3 bases: TGTGCCAGTAATGGACAGCCTAACTATGGCTACACCTTC. Protein product: CASNGQPNYGYTF.

A single count supports this clone. This rearrangement joins TRBV5-3 to TRBJ1-5, with 8 bases lining up with TRBD1. TRBV5-3 is sorted into the ORF group, with uncertain function. Trimming removed 5 bases from V and 2 bases from J; junction bases left unmatched: 3. The CDR3 is made up of 14 amino acids. CDR3 in amino acids: CARRGQVGNQPQHF. The DNA of the CDR3 is TGTGCCAGAAGGGGACAGGTTGGCAATCAGCCCCAGCATTTT.

The CDR3 here is CASSLASGVEYGYTF. The CDR3 DNA follows: TGTGCCAGCAGCTTGGCCTCCGGGGTTGAATATGGCTACACCTTC. This chain joins TRBV5-4 and TRBJ1-2; no clear D gene. V shed 0 bases and J shed 5 bases, with 14 bases lying between them. CDR1 and CDR2 (germline): SGHNT, YYREEE (reference sequence). There are 15 residues in the CDR3.

The chain employs TRBV15 and TRBJ2-2, with 7 bases identical to TRBD1. Germline values: CDR1 LNHNV, CDR2 YYDKDF (reference sequence). There are 14 residues in the CDR3. V was pared by 5 bases and J by 2 bases, with 2 bases of the junction left unmatched. The CDR3 region has the DNA TGTGCCACCAGCTGGGACAGAAACACCGGGGAGCTGTTTTTT. Its translation: CATSWDRNTGELFF. The variable domain in full, completed from reference TRBV15 and TRBJ2-2, reads DAMVIQNPRYQVTQFGKPVTLSCSQTLNHNVMYWYQQKSSQAPKLLFHYYDKDFNNEADTPDNFQSRRPNTSFCFLDIRSPGLGDTAMYLCATSWDRNTGELFFGEGSRLTVL.